These T cell receptor beta chains were read from a single sample in a study of OX40 agonist ivuxolimab in advanced cancers. Sequencing was performed with immunoSEQ multiplex PCR; in TCRdb, only in-frame clones are kept and a portion is missing. Among roughly 38,000 clones listed, approximately 90% were seen once. The sequenced sample was CD4+ or CD8+ T cells sorted from blood, obtained in a trial of the OX40 agonist ivuxolimab. The receptors originated from an adult with an advanced solid tumor such as melanoma, head and neck, liver or kidney cancer. Both conserved end residues are part of each CDR3. Each record gives: D gene, V gene, clone size, J gene, CDR3 DNA, CDR3 protein. D genes are given only for firm matches. The listing skips clone size in some rows; elsewhere it reads once, few, many or a size class.

D: TRBD1
V: TRBV7-9
size: NA
J: TRBJ2-2
DNA: TGTGCCAGCAGCGCTACCGGGACAGGCCTTCCCGGGGAGCTGTTTTTT
CDR3: CASSATGTGLPGELFF

D: NA
V: TRBV5-1
size: NA
J: TRBJ1-3
DNA: TGCGCCAGCAGCTTGCATCCTGGAAACACCATATATTTT
CDR3: CASSLHPGNTIYF

D: NA
V: TRBV7-7
size: few
J: TRBJ2-7
DNA: TGTGCTAGCAGCTCCGGGACCTCCTACGAGCAGTACTTC
CDR3: CASSSGTSYEQYF

D: TRBD1
V: TRBV28
size: NA
J: TRBJ2-2
DNA: TGTGCCAGCAGTTCACAGGGGTCCGGGGAGCTGTTTTTT
CDR3: CASSSQGSGELFF

D: NA
V: TRBV27
size: NA
J: TRBJ1-3
DNA: TGTGCCAGCAGTACCCGACAGCTCTCTGGAAACACCATATATTTT
CDR3: CASSTRQLSGNTIYF

D: NA
V: TRBV2
size: NA
J: TRBJ1-5
DNA: TGTGCCAGCAGCCAGACAGGCGACAATCAGCCCCAGCATTTT
CDR3: CASSQTGDNQPQHF

D: TRBD2
V: TRBV11-2
size: NA
J: TRBJ2-7
DNA: TGTGCCAGCAGCTTCCGGGGGGTAGGGGAAATCTCCTACGAGCAGTACTTC
CDR3: CASSFRGVGEISYEQYF

D: NA
V: TRBV5-1
size: NA
J: TRBJ2-7
DNA: TGCGCCAGCAGCTTGGAAGACTCTATCGACGAGCAGTACTTC
CDR3: CASSLEDSIDEQYF

D: NA
V: TRBV4-1
size: few
J: TRBJ1-4
DNA: TGCGCCAGCAGCCAGACACTTGGGGAGGAAAAACTGTTTTTT
CDR3: CASSQTLGEEKLFF

D: TRBD1
V: TRBV25-1
size: NA
J: TRBJ1-1
DNA: TGTGCCAGCAGTGAATTGCGTGGGACAGGCCACACTGAAGCTTTCTTT
CDR3: CASSELRGTGHTEAFF

D: NA
V: TRBV5-5
size: NA
J: TRBJ2-7
DNA: TGTGCCAGCAGCTTGGCCACCTCCTACGAGCAGTACTTC
CDR3: CASSLATSYEQYF

D: NA
V: TRBV2
size: NA
J: TRBJ2-5
DNA: TGTGCCAGCAGTGAATTTTCGGGGGTGGAGACCCAGTACTTC
CDR3: CASSEFSGVETQYF

D: NA
V: TRBV4-1
size: NA
J: TRBJ1-4
DNA: TGCGCCAGCAGCCAACCCTTTTACAGGGAGGGGGGACCGTCAACTAATGAAAAACTGTTTTTT
CDR3: CASSQPFYREGGPSTNEKLFF

D: NA
V: TRBV30
size: NA
J: TRBJ1-2
DNA: TGTGCCTGGAGGATACCAGGGGACTATGGCTACACCTTC
CDR3: CAWRIPGDYGYTF

D: NA
V: TRBV4-1
size: NA
J: TRBJ2-7
DNA: TGCGCCAGCAGCCAAGTTGGGAGTTACGAGCAGTACTTC
CDR3: CASSQVGSYEQYF

D: NA
V: TRBV5-8
size: NA
J: TRBJ2-3
DNA: TGTGCCAGCAGCTTTGGGGATACGCAGTATTTT
CDR3: CASSFGDTQYF

D: NA
V: TRBV11-2
size: NA
J: TRBJ1-4
DNA: TGTGCCAGCGGCGACATACAATTCGAAAAACTGTTTTTT
CDR3: CASGDIQFEKLFF

D: TRBD1
V: TRBV13
size: NA
J: TRBJ2-2
DNA: TGTGCCAGCAGCTTCCCGGGACAGGGTTTTACCGGGGAGCTGTTTTTT
CDR3: CASSFPGQGFTGELFF

D: NA
V: TRBV7-9
size: NA
J: TRBJ1-2
DNA: TGTGCCAGCAGCTCCGCTTGGTGGGGGACGGATGGCTACACCTTC
CDR3: CASSSAWWGTDGYTF

D: NA
V: TRBV15
size: NA
J: TRBJ2-6
DNA: TGTGCCACCAGCAGAGATCGAGGACAGTGGTTTACTGGGGCCAACGTCCTGACTTTC
CDR3: CATSRDRGQWFTGANVLTF

D: NA
V: TRBV5-1
size: once
J: TRBJ2-3
DNA: TGCGCCAGCAGCTGGAGGACATTTGTCACAGATACGCAGTATTTT
CDR3: CASSWRTFVTDTQYF

D: TRBD1
V: TRBV11-2
size: NA
J: TRBJ2-7
DNA: TGTGCCAGCAGCTTAGTGGCAGGGGGTTCTTACGAGCAGTACTTC
CDR3: CASSLVAGGSYEQYF

D: NA
V: TRBV28
size: NA
J: TRBJ2-3
DNA: TGTGCCAGCAGTCCCGGATTGGGGATAGCGACAGATACGCAGTATTTT
CDR3: CASSPGLGIATDTQYF

D: TRBD2
V: TRBV6-5
size: NA
J: TRBJ2-5
DNA: TGTGCCGGATGGACTAGCGGGAGTTCTGGGACCCAGTACTTC
CDR3: CAGWTSGSSGTQYF

D: NA
V: TRBV28
size: NA
J: TRBJ2-1
DNA: TGTGCCAGCAGTTTGTCGCAGGACAATGAGCAGTTCTTC
CDR3: CASSLSQDNEQFF

D: TRBD1
V: TRBV4-3
size: NA
J: TRBJ2-7
DNA: TGCGCCAGCAGCCACCTATCATTTCCGGGACAGGGCCCTTACGAGCAGTACTTC
CDR3: CASSHLSFPGQGPYEQYF

D: TRBD2
V: TRBV7-9
size: NA
J: TRBJ2-3
DNA: TGTGCCAGCAGACTGACTAGCGGGAGGTTCCCAGATACGCAGTATTTT
CDR3: CASRLTSGRFPDTQYF

D: NA
V: TRBV29-1
size: NA
J: TRBJ2-5
DNA: TGCAGCGTTGAAGGGTTAGACAGGGAAGGAGGGCAAGAGACCCAGTACTTC
CDR3: CSVEGLDREGGQETQYF

D: NA
V: TRBV5-4
size: NA
J: TRBJ2-7
DNA: TGTGCCAGCAGTAGAGACTTCTACGAGCAGTACTTC
CDR3: CASSRDFYEQYF

D: NA
V: TRBV13
size: NA
J: TRBJ2-7
DNA: TGTGCCAGCAGCTTAGGGACAGGGAGGAACTACGAGCAGTACTTC
CDR3: CASSLGTGRNYEQYF

D: NA
V: TRBV4-3
size: NA
J: TRBJ2-2
DNA: TGCGCCAGCAGCCAAGAGATGACGCTAGGGACATCGAACACCGGGGAGCTGTTTTTT
CDR3: CASSQEMTLGTSNTGELFF

D: NA
V: TRBV6-5
size: NA
J: TRBJ2-1
DNA: TGTGCCAGCAGTGCCAGCTCCTCCTACAATGAGCAGTTCTTC
CDR3: CASSASSSYNEQFF

D: NA
V: TRBV30
size: NA
J: TRBJ1-5
DNA: TGTGCCTGGGATGAGGGGCAGGGGAAAAGACAGCCCCAGCATTTT
CDR3: CAWDEGQGKRQPQHF

D: NA
V: TRBV5-1
size: NA
J: TRBJ1-1
DNA: TGCGCCAGCAGCTTGGAAGGTAGGGAAGAAGCTTTCTTT
CDR3: CASSLEGREEAFF

D: NA
V: TRBV27
size: NA
J: TRBJ1-1
DNA: TGTGCCAGCAGTTTATCGCACCCAGTGGTGAACACTGAAGCTTTCTTT
CDR3: CASSLSHPVVNTEAFF

D: TRBD2
V: TRBV27
size: NA
J: TRBJ2-3
DNA: TGTGCCAGCAGTTTCTCCAGCGGGAGAGTACATACGCAGTATTTT
CDR3: CASSFSSGRVHTQYF

D: TRBD1
V: TRBV4-1
size: NA
J: TRBJ2-3
DNA: TGCGCCAGCAGCCAAGCAGGGGGTAGCACAGATACGCAGTATTTT
CDR3: CASSQAGGSTDTQYF

D: NA
V: TRBV29-1
size: NA
J: TRBJ2-7
DNA: TGCAGCGTTGAATACGGCTTCGGGGGTTCCTACGAGCAGTACTTC
CDR3: CSVEYGFGGSYEQYF

D: NA
V: TRBV5-3
size: few
J: TRBJ2-5
DNA: TGTGCCAGAAGCCGGGACCACAGCTGGTCCCAGTACTTC
CDR3: CARSRDHSWSQYF

D: NA
V: TRBV4-1
size: once
J: TRBJ2-1
DNA: TGCGCCAGCAGCCAAGATTCGAGCGGGCACAATGAGCAGTTCTTC
CDR3: CASSQDSSGHNEQFF

D: TRBD1
V: TRBV2
size: few
J: TRBJ1-5
DNA: TGTGCCAGCAGTGTGGGACAGGGTGGCAATCAGCCCCAGCATTTT
CDR3: CASSVGQGGNQPQHF

D: NA
V: TRBV6-1
size: NA
J: TRBJ2-1
DNA: TGTGCCAGCAGTGGGCTGGGGCTAGCCTCCTACAATGAGCAGTTCTTC
CDR3: CASSGLGLASYNEQFF